Listed here are 26 T cell receptor beta chains from one sample, sequenced in a study of cytomegalovirus exposure and HLA in healthy donors. Primers included in the PCR were 60 Vbeta and 13 Jbeta primers. Measured with immunoSEQ multiplex PCR; TCRdb has only the in-frame clones, and not every one. This table holds 95,000 to 100,000 clones, roughly 74% found once. Sequenced material: PBMCs. Source of these receptors: a woman between 40 and 55 years old in good health and CMV-seronegative.

The chain combines TRBV7-9 with TRBJ2-3; D is uncertain. The CDR3 is made up of 15 amino acids. CDR1 SEHNR and CDR2 FQNEAQ come from the germline V gene (reference sequence). Trimming removed 3 bases from V and 0 bases from J, with 10 bases in between. The CDR3 sequence: CASSLAPESTDTQYF. The CDR3 DNA reads TGTGCCAGCAGCTTGGCTCCGGAGAGCACAGATACGCAGTATTTT.

The CDR3 protein is CASGSGGGNEQFF. In nucleotides, the CDR3 is TGTGCCAGCGGATCGGGAGGTGGCAATGAGCAGTTCTTC. The chain couples TRBV9 to TRBJ2-1, with 7 bases aligning to TRBD2. The CDR3 covers 13 residues. Losses at the gene ends were 7 bases for V and 6 bases for J; bases not matched to a gene: 7. Germline loops: CDR1 SGDLS, CDR2 YYNGEE. The variable domain in full, completed from reference TRBV9 and TRBJ2-1, reads DSGVTQTPKHLITATGQRVTLRCSPRSGDLSVYWYQQSLDQGLQFLIQYYNGEERAKGNILERFSAQQFPDLHSELNLSSLELGDSALYFCASGSGGGNEQFFGPGTRLTVL.

The J gene is TRBJ2-7, the V gene TRBV5-4, with 15 bases fitting TRBD2. This CDR3 comprises 16 residues. The V segment lost 0 bases and the J segment 4 bases; nucleotides outside the gene matches: 2. CDR1 is SGHNT and CDR2 is YYREEE in the germline V gene (reference sequence). The CDR3 bases are TGTGCCAGCAGCTTGGGGACTAGCGGGAGGGGTTACGAGCAGTACTTC. Residues: CASSLGTSGRGYEQYF. Drawing the rest from reference TRBV5-4 and TRBJ2-7, the complete variable domain is ETGVTQSPTHLIKTRGQQVTLRCSSQSGHNTVSWYQQALGQGPQFIFQYYREEENGRGNFPPRFSGLQFPNYSSELNVNALELDDSALYLCASSLGTSGRGYEQYFGPGTRLTVT.

V gene TRBV5-3 combines with J gene TRBJ2-7, with D possibly being TRBD1 (5 bases). TRBV5-3 is flagged as an ORF with uncertain function. The CDR3 totals 14 residues. The germline V and J ends were trimmed by 4 bases and 1 base, with 12 bases remaining between them. The CDR3, as DNA: TGTGCCAGAAGCATCCTTAAGGGGTCCTACGAGCAGTACTTC. Translation gives CARSILKGSYEQYF.

The J gene is TRBJ2-1, the V gene TRBV6-5, with D perhaps matching TRBD2 (6 bases). Trimming removed 0 bases at V and 1 base at J, with 7 bases between. This CDR3 has 15 residues. The germline CDR1 and CDR2 sequences are MNHEY and SVGAGI. The CDR3 DNA reads TGTGCCAGCAGTTACTCGGGAGGTTCCTACAATGAGCAGTTCTTC. Its translation: CASSYSGGSYNEQFF.

This chain links TRBV25-1 with TRBJ2-7, with 11 nucleotides matching TRBD1. Germline CDR1 reads MGHDK; CDR2 reads SYGVNS. V shed 5 bases and J 5 bases; nucleotides not matched to a gene: 8. This CDR3 is built from 15 residues. This CDR3 reads CASSPRDRGSDEQYF. The CDR3 region has the DNA TGTGCCAGCAGTCCTCGGGACAGGGGGTCGGACGAGCAGTACTTC.

The chain carries TRBV11-3 and TRBJ1-2; D is unclear. Germline lookup yields CDR1 SGHNT and CDR2 YENEEA. This CDR3 spans 18 amino acids. Trimming pared 0 bases from V and 3 bases from J, leaving 20 bases between. The CDR3: CASSLEDPILGAYYGYTF. The CDR3 nucleotides read TGTGCCAGCAGCTTAGAAGACCCTATTTTGGGAGCCTACTATGGCTACACCTTC.

There are a few counts of this clone. The V and J genes are TRBV6-5 and TRBJ1-2; no clear D gene. Deletions cut 6 bases from V and 8 bases from J, with 16 bases between. CDR3 length: 13 residues. Germline-derived CDR1 and CDR2 are MNHEY and SVGAGI. This CDR3 is CASSLWTDSGYTF. DNA for the CDR3: TGTGCCAGCAGCCTCTGGACGGACTCGGGCTACACCTTC.

This clone occurred a few times. The chain is built from TRBV19 and TRBJ2-1; 10 bases align to TRBD2. Germline-derived CDR1 and CDR2 are LNHDA and SQIVND (reference sequence). Trimming took 1 base from V and 9 from J; bases not matched to a gene: 9. CDR3 length: 16 residues. CDR3 sequence reads: CASSIVGSGGAGEQFF. In DNA form, the CDR3 reads TGTGCCAGTAGTATAGTTGGCAGCGGGGGGGCGGGTGAGCAGTTCTTC.

J is TRBJ2-3 and V is TRBV9; 10 bases align to TRBD2. CDR3 length: 16 residues. The germline V gene encodes CDR1 SGDLS and CDR2 YYNGEE. The junction had 5 bases not matched to a gene; V was cut back by 2 bases and J by 2 bases. This CDR3 reads CASSVGTSDHTDTQYF. The CDR3 coding sequence is TGTGCCAGCAGCGTTGGGACTAGCGACCACACAGATACGCAGTATTTT.

This chain uses TRBV5-4 with TRBJ2-1; D may be TRBD2 (7 bases). V lost 3 bases and J 3 bases, leaving 16 bases between the germline ends. CDR3 length: 16 amino acids. Germline V gene data show CDR1 as SGHNT and CDR2 as YYREEE (reference sequence). This chain's CDR3 is CASSWDKSGVYNEQFF. The CDR3 DNA is TGTGCCAGCAGCTGGGACAAAAGCGGGGTCTACAATGAGCAGTTCTTC.

The chain joins TRBV9 to TRBJ2-7, with a tentative D call TRBD1 (5 bases). The CDR3 contains 15 residues. Trimming left V 0 bases short and J 2 bases short, with 12 bases between. The germline V gene encodes CDR1 SGDLS and CDR2 YYNGEE. Written as DNA, the CDR3 is TGTGCCAGCAGCGTAGGGGCAGGGCAGACCTACGAGCAGTACTTC. Translation gives CASSVGAGQTYEQYF.

The chain uses TRBV28 and TRBJ2-7; TRBD2 matches 10 bases. The CDR3 totals 12 residues. Germline lookup yields CDR1 MDHEN and CDR2 SYDVKM. Trimming took 10 bases from V and 7 from J; bases not matched to a gene: 7. The CDR3 DNA follows: TGTGCCACCCAACTAGCGGGAAGGGAGCAGTACTTC. It yields the protein CATQLAGREQYF.

The rearrangement joins TRBV15 to TRBJ1-6, with D hard to call. V lost 0 bases to trimming and J lost 14 bases, with 11 bases between them. The CDR3 is made up of 13 amino acids. The germline gives CDR1 LNHNV, CDR2 YYDKDF (reference sequence). The CDR3 region is CATSRDRGRALHF. For the CDR3, the DNA is TGTGCCACCAGCAGAGATCGCGGGAGGGCCCTCCACTTT.

The V call is TRBV10-3, the J call TRBJ2-1; TRBD2 might be the D (5 bases). CDR1 is ENHRY and CDR2 is SYGVKD in the germline V gene. Trimming cost V 4 bases and J 8 bases, with 9 bases left between them. The CDR3 runs to 12 residues. CDR3 region: CAISGSEDEQFF. For the CDR3, the DNA is TGTGCCATCAGTGGGTCGGAGGATGAGCAGTTCTTC.

The rearrangement joins TRBV12-5 to TRBJ2-5, with 15 bases lining up with TRBD2. Germline values: CDR1 LGHNT, CDR2 FRNRAP. The CDR3 has 17 amino acids. The V gene end was trimmed by 1 base and the J gene end by 2 bases; junction bases not matched to a gene: 2. The CDR3 DNA is TGTGCTAGTGGTTTGGGGGGGACTAGCGGGGGGCAAGAGACCCAGTACTTC. Its translation: CASGLGGTSGGQETQYF.

This rearrangement joins TRBV28 to TRBJ1-5; TRBD1 aligns across 11 bases. Germline CDR1 reads MDHEN; CDR2 reads SYDVKM. The J segment lost 7 bases and the V segment lost 8 bases, leaving 7 bases of the junction unmatched. The CDR3 length is 14 residues. CDR3 nucleotides: TGTGCCAGCGGGGGACAGGGGGTAAGGCAGCCCCAGCATTTT. This codes for CASGGQGVRQPQHF.

This chain links TRBV6-6 with TRBJ2-7, with D maybe TRBD2 (5 bases). The CDR3 sequence is 13 residues long. The germline V gene has CDR1 MNHNY and CDR2 SVGAGI (reference sequence). With 8 bases removed from V and 0 bases from J, the gap between germline ends came to 11 bases. The CDR3 here is CASGLGSSYEQYF. CDR3 coding DNA: TGTGCCAGCGGATTAGGGAGCTCCTACGAGCAGTACTTC.

The chain employs TRBV2 and TRBJ1-2; weak D call: TRBD1 (5 bases). Germline-derived CDR1 and CDR2 are SNHLY and FYNNEI. The CDR3 sequence is 13 residues long. Trimming left V 11 bases short and J 6 bases short, with 19 bases between. In DNA, the CDR3 is TGTGCCCGCTTTGGAGGGGTCGTTGATGGCTACACCTTC. This translates into CARFGGVVDGYTF.

The chain employs TRBV5-1 and TRBJ2-1, with D maybe TRBD2 (6 bases). The CDR3 runs 14 residues. Per germline, CDR1 SGHRS and CDR2 YFSETQ. Trimming removed 4 bases at V and 6 bases at J, with 14 bases between. The CDR3 spells CASSHFGTSNEQFF. The CDR3 coding sequence is TGCGCCAGCAGCCACTTTGGGACTTCCAATGAGCAGTTCTTC.

V gene TRBV6-5 combines with J gene TRBJ1-5; D not resolved. V was shortened by 6 bases and J by 5 bases, with 11 bases between the two germline ends. Germline V gene data show CDR1 as MNHEY and CDR2 as SVGAGI. CDR3 length equals 13 residues. The CDR3 loop reads CASSDGMDQPQHF. CDR3 in DNA: TGTGCCAGCAGCGACGGGATGGATCAGCCCCAGCATTTT.

The chain joins TRBV30 to TRBJ2-1; the match to TRBD1 covers 8 bases. Losses at the gene ends were 2 bases for V and 6 bases for J; bases not matched to a gene: 9. CDR1 and CDR2 (germline): GTSNPN, SVGIG (reference sequence). The CDR3 contains 15 residues. CDR3 DNA sequence: TGTGCCTGGAGTACAGGGGGTCAGCAGACCAATGAGCAGTTCTTC. Amino acid sequence: CAWSTGGQQTNEQFF.

V and J are TRBV6-5 and TRBJ1-2; D uncertain. CDR1 and CDR2 (germline): MNHEY, SVGAGI. Between the trimmed V and J ends, which lost 5 bases and 0 bases, there was a span of 13 bases. This CDR3 has 15 amino acids. The CDR3 region has the DNA TGTGCCAGCAGTAGTGGTACAATCGCTAACTATGGCTACACCTTC. Amino acids: CASSSGTIANYGYTF.

This rearrangement joins TRBV27 to TRBJ2-5; perhaps TRBD1 as D (5 bases). This CDR3 region has 15 residues. In germline, CDR1 is MNHEY, CDR2 SMNVEV (reference sequence). Between the trimmed V and J ends, which lost 4 bases and 5 bases, there was a span of 17 bases. CDR3 region: CASSSRQLLGETQYF. In DNA form, the CDR3 reads TGTGCCAGCAGTTCCCGACAGCTCCTAGGGGAGACCCAGTACTTC.

The chain is built from TRBV4-3 and TRBJ2-1; 8 bases fit TRBD2. CDR1 and CDR2 (germline): LGHNA, YSLEER. The CDR3 consists of 15 residues. V was pared by 3 bases and J by 7 bases, with 8 bases of the junction left unmatched. CDR3 bases: TGCGCCAGCAGCCAGACGGGACTAGGACCGAATGAGCAGTTCTTC. Translating it yields CASSQTGLGPNEQFF.

There are a few counts of this clone. V is TRBV6-5 and J is TRBJ2-7; 13 nucleotides line up with TRBD2. V was clipped by 2 bases and J by 6 bases; unmatched bases: 1. This CDR3 has 14 amino acids. In germline, CDR1 is MNHEY, CDR2 SVGAGI. CDR3 loop: CASSYTSGGAEQYF. In DNA form, the CDR3 reads TGTGCCAGCAGTTACACTAGCGGGGGGGCCGAGCAGTACTTC.